The rows below give T cell receptor beta chains drawn from one sample of a study of cytomegalovirus exposure and HLA in healthy donors. Clones were sequenced by immunoSEQ multiplex PCR, and TCRdb holds only the in-frame ones, with some missing. The table has roughly 120,000 clones, roughly three quarters seen once. The specimen was PBMCs. The receptor set was obtained from a man aged 30-40 years in good health and CMV-seropositive. Both conserved end residues are part of each CDR3. D genes are given only for firm matches. Clone size is stated in some rows and not others, as once, few, many or a class when expanded.

v_gene: TRBV18
j_gene: TRBJ2-1
abundance: NA
d_gene: TRBD1
CDR3aa: CASSPNGQGSYNEQFF
CDR3nt: TGTGCCAGCTCACCAAACGGACAGGGCTCCTACAATGAGCAGTTCTTC

v_gene: TRBV25-1
j_gene: TRBJ1-2
abundance: NA
d_gene: TRBD1
CDR3aa: CASSGGQTNYGYTF
CDR3nt: TGTGCCAGCAGTGGGGGACAGACCAACTATGGCTACACCTTC

v_gene: TRBV27
j_gene: TRBJ1-2
abundance: NA
d_gene: TRBD1
CDR3aa: CASSSFQFLTGTGGDGYTF
CDR3nt: TGTGCCAGCAGTTCCTTCCAGTTCCTTACCGGGACAGGGGGGGATGGCTACACCTTC

v_gene: TRBV18
j_gene: TRBJ2-1
abundance: NA
d_gene: TRBD2
CDR3aa: CASSPSGGAYNEQFF
CDR3nt: TGTGCCAGCTCGCCCAGCGGGGGCGCCTACAATGAGCAGTTCTTC

v_gene: TRBV27
j_gene: TRBJ1-5
abundance: NA
d_gene: NA
CDR3aa: CASSSINQPQHF
CDR3nt: TGTGCCAGCAGTTCCATCAATCAGCCCCAGCATTTT

v_gene: TRBV7-2
j_gene: TRBJ1-1
abundance: NA
d_gene: TRBD1
CDR3aa: CASSPDRGNTEAFF
CDR3nt: TGTGCCAGCAGCCCTGACAGGGGCAACACTGAAGCTTTCTTT

v_gene: TRBV6-1
j_gene: TRBJ2-7
abundance: NA
d_gene: NA
CDR3aa: CASSFSRDLNEQYF
CDR3nt: TGTGCCAGCAGTTTTTCCCGGGACTTAAACGAGCAGTACTTC

v_gene: TRBV5-6
j_gene: TRBJ1-1
abundance: NA
d_gene: TRBD1
CDR3aa: CASSWKAHLDGTGEAFF
CDR3nt: TGTGCCAGCAGCTGGAAGGCCCATCTGGACGGGACAGGAGAAGCTTTCTTT

v_gene: TRBV6-1
j_gene: TRBJ1-5
abundance: NA
d_gene: NA
CDR3aa: CASRFTASNQPQHF
CDR3nt: TGTGCCAGTAGGTTTACAGCTAGCAATCAGCCCCAGCATTTT

v_gene: TRBV9
j_gene: TRBJ1-5
abundance: NA
d_gene: NA
CDR3aa: CASSAGGSNQPQHF
CDR3nt: TGTGCCAGCAGCGCCGGGGGGAGCAATCAGCCCCAGCATTTT

v_gene: TRBV7-9
j_gene: TRBJ1-1
abundance: NA
d_gene: NA
CDR3aa: CASSLPPSSEAFF
CDR3nt: TGTGCCAGCAGCTTACCCCCGTCGTCCGAAGCTTTCTTT

v_gene: TRBV2
j_gene: TRBJ1-3
abundance: once
d_gene: NA
CDR3aa: CASSDRGSSGNTIYF
CDR3nt: TGTGCCAGCAGTGACAGGGGAAGCTCTGGAAACACCATATATTTT

v_gene: TRBV6-5
j_gene: TRBJ1-6
abundance: once
d_gene: TRBD1
CDR3aa: CASNVDRDLNSPLHF
CDR3nt: TGTGCCAGCAACGTTGACAGGGACTTGAATTCACCCCTCCACTTT

v_gene: TRBV10-3
j_gene: TRBJ1-1
abundance: few
d_gene: NA
CDR3aa: CATMRVQSGNTEAFF
CDR3nt: TGTGCCACCATGAGGGTACAGTCTGGGAACACTGAAGCTTTCTTT

v_gene: TRBV7-2
j_gene: TRBJ1-4
abundance: NA
d_gene: TRBD1
CDR3aa: CASSMGQFNEKLFF
CDR3nt: TGTGCCAGCAGCATGGGACAGTTTAATGAAAAACTGTTTTTT

v_gene: TRBV7-3
j_gene: TRBJ2-2
abundance: NA
d_gene: NA
CDR3aa: CASSADSGELFF
CDR3nt: TGTGCCAGCAGCGCCGACAGTGGGGAGCTGTTTTTT

v_gene: TRBV19
j_gene: TRBJ2-6
abundance: few
d_gene: NA
CDR3aa: CASTPGGANVLTF
CDR3nt: TGTGCCAGTACCCCGGGGGGGGCCAACGTCCTGACTTTC

v_gene: TRBV2
j_gene: TRBJ1-1
abundance: NA
d_gene: NA
CDR3aa: CASSRNTEAFF
CDR3nt: TGTGCCAGCTCGAGGAACACTGAAGCTTTCTTT

v_gene: TRBV11-1
j_gene: TRBJ1-1
abundance: NA
d_gene: TRBD1
CDR3aa: CASSLGQGTEAFF
CDR3nt: TGTGCCAGCAGCTTAGGACAGGGGACTGAAGCTTTCTTT

v_gene: TRBV19
j_gene: TRBJ2-2
abundance: NA
d_gene: TRBD1
CDR3aa: CASSAGGNAGELFF
CDR3nt: TGTGCCAGTAGCGCAGGGGGTAATGCCGGGGAGCTGTTTTTT

v_gene: TRBV5-6
j_gene: TRBJ2-7
abundance: NA
d_gene: NA
CDR3aa: CASSLYSLTYEQYF
CDR3nt: TGTGCCAGCAGCTTGTACTCGTTAACCTACGAGCAGTACTTC

v_gene: TRBV5-6
j_gene: TRBJ2-1
abundance: NA
d_gene: TRBD1
CDR3aa: CASSLTGQLVEQFF
CDR3nt: TGTGCCAGCAGCTTGACGGGACAGCTAGTTGAGCAGTTCTTC

v_gene: TRBV5-4
j_gene: TRBJ1-2
abundance: NA
d_gene: TRBD1
CDR3aa: CASRTRDRDLYGYTF
CDR3nt: TGTGCCAGCAGGACCCGGGACAGGGACCTTTATGGCTACACCTTC

v_gene: TRBV5-1
j_gene: TRBJ2-2
abundance: NA
d_gene: NA
CDR3aa: CASSLASVSNTGELFF
CDR3nt: TGCGCCAGCAGCTTGGCCTCTGTTTCGAACACCGGGGAGCTGTTTTTT

v_gene: TRBV10-3
j_gene: TRBJ1-2
abundance: once
d_gene: NA
CDR3aa: CATQLAGANYGYTF
CDR3nt: TGTGCCACTCAACTGGCAGGGGCGAATTATGGCTACACCTTC

v_gene: TRBV2
j_gene: TRBJ2-5
abundance: once
d_gene: NA
CDR3aa: CASSELLRGGETQYF
CDR3nt: TGTGCCAGCAGTGAATTGCTCAGGGGAGGGGAGACCCAGTACTTC

v_gene: TRBV9
j_gene: TRBJ1-1
abundance: few
d_gene: NA
CDR3aa: CASSPLSHRTEAFF
CDR3nt: TGTGCCAGCAGCCCTCTTTCCCACAGGACTGAAGCTTTCTTT

v_gene: TRBV27
j_gene: TRBJ2-3
abundance: NA
d_gene: TRBD1
CDR3aa: CASSFRTGLVYTDTQYF
CDR3nt: TGTGCCAGCAGTTTCCGGACAGGTTTAGTTTACACAGATACGCAGTATTTT

v_gene: TRBV5-1
j_gene: TRBJ1-1
abundance: NA
d_gene: TRBD1
CDR3aa: CASSTTQGAGTEAFF
CDR3nt: TGCGCCAGCAGCACCACACAGGGGGCGGGCACTGAAGCTTTCTTT

v_gene: TRBV5-8
j_gene: TRBJ1-6
abundance: NA
d_gene: NA
CDR3aa: CASSTGGNNSPLHF
CDR3nt: TGTGCCAGCAGCACGGGAGGAAATAATTCACCCCTCCACTTT

v_gene: TRBV2
j_gene: TRBJ2-1
abundance: few
d_gene: TRBD2
CDR3aa: CASTRSGGAYNEQFF
CDR3nt: TGTGCCAGCACTAGAAGCGGGGGGGCCTACAATGAGCAGTTCTTC

v_gene: TRBV18
j_gene: TRBJ1-2
abundance: NA
d_gene: NA
CDR3aa: CASSPRPGEDGYTF
CDR3nt: TGTGCCAGCTCACCAAGGCCAGGGGAAGATGGCTACACCTTC

v_gene: TRBV23-1
j_gene: TRBJ2-7
abundance: NA
d_gene: TRBD2
CDR3aa: CASPESGTFYEQYF
CDR3nt: TGCGCCAGCCCGGAGAGCGGGACTTTCTACGAGCAGTACTTC

v_gene: TRBV19
j_gene: TRBJ1-4
abundance: NA
d_gene: NA
CDR3aa: CASSMGGLLEKLFF
CDR3nt: TGTGCCAGTAGTATGGGGGGTCTGTTGGAAAAACTGTTTTTT

v_gene: TRBV6-5
j_gene: TRBJ1-6
abundance: NA
d_gene: NA
CDR3aa: CASSSGSSYNSPLHF
CDR3nt: TGTGCCAGCAGTTCTGGCAGCTCCTATAATTCACCCCTCCACTTT

v_gene: TRBV6-6
j_gene: TRBJ1-5
abundance: few
d_gene: TRBD1
CDR3aa: CASSDRGSNQPQHF
CDR3nt: TGTGCCAGCAGCGACAGGGGAAGCAATCAGCCCCAGCATTTT

v_gene: TRBV18
j_gene: TRBJ1-2
abundance: NA
d_gene: NA
CDR3aa: CASSPPGSGGPTMATVYTF
CDR3nt: TGTGCCAGCTCACCACCGGGTTCGGGGGGGCCGACTATGGCTACCGTCTACACCTTC

v_gene: TRBV4-2
j_gene: TRBJ2-3
abundance: NA
d_gene: TRBD2
CDR3aa: CASSSTSGGSTDTQYF
CDR3nt: TGTGCCAGCAGCTCTACTAGCGGGGGGAGCACAGATACGCAGTATTTT

v_gene: TRBV25-1
j_gene: TRBJ2-7
abundance: once
d_gene: TRBD2
CDR3aa: CASGGGRAYEQYF
CDR3nt: TGTGCCAGCGGGGGCGGGAGGGCCTACGAGCAGTACTTC

v_gene: TRBV6-6
j_gene: TRBJ2-1
abundance: many
d_gene: TRBD1
CDR3aa: CASSPNRGQQFF
CDR3nt: TGTGCCAGCAGTCCAAACAGGGGGCAGCAGTTCTTC

v_gene: TRBV14
j_gene: TRBJ1-2
abundance: NA
d_gene: NA
CDR3aa: CASSQVSGIHGYTF
CDR3nt: TGTGCCAGCAGCCAAGTGTCCGGGATCCATGGCTACACCTTC